Sequencing of this T cell receptor (beta chain) was carried out in a study of cytomegalovirus exposure and HLA in healthy donors. Germline V gene sequence: CDR1 MDHEN, CDR2 SYDVKM. Trimming removed 6 bases at V and 10 bases at J, with 21 bases between. The length of the CDR3 is 14 residues. Study-level points and caveats: Common viral pathogens were later found to be apparently linked to several of the most significant clusters. TCR beta sequences reportedly predicted most subjects' HLA-A and HLA-B alleles accurately.

Concerning this clone: Its antigen is undetermined.

13 Jbeta primers and 60 Vbeta primers were used for the PCR. The table came from immunoSEQ multiplex PCR; TCRdb's copy has only in-frame clones and leaves some out. The sample consists of approximately 180,000 clones, around 80% of them appearing once. This TCR came from a man aged 30 to 45 in good health and CMV-seropositive. Sequenced: PBMCs. The rearrangement joins TRBV28 to TRBJ1-1; D uncertain. CDR3 sequence (DNA): TGTGCCAGCAGCCTTACGGGCCCGGAAGGGAGAGCTTTCTTT. Amino acids: CASSLTGPEGRAFF.